The clone carrying this T cell receptor (beta chain) was picked up many times. Alpha and beta chains were covered, as first-strand cDNA relied on TRAV- and TRBV-specific primers. With a V-primer adapter and a constant-region primer, TCRs were amplified for about 20 PCR cycles. TCRdb itself ran the reads through MiXCR, one entry per CDR3 protein. The sample holds roughly 90,000 distinct CDR3 sequences, around a fifth seen once. This specimen belongs to a study of low-dose radiotherapy and immunotherapy resistance in tumors. Time point denoted: after trial treatment. The treatment: LDRT plus nivolumab, ipilimumab, low-dose cyclophosphamide and aspirin (RACIN trial). The presence of advanced solid tumors lacking tumor-infiltrating lymphocytes characterized eligible patients. The CDR3 has 12 amino acids. J was trimmed by 10 bases and V by 11 bases; bases with no gene match: 13. Per the germline V gene, CDR1 is LGHDT and CDR2 is YNNKEL (reference sequence).

Sequenced material: PBMCs, taken after low-dose radiotherapy plus immunotherapy. This TCR derives from a female donor with ovarian cancer. This rearrangement joins TRBV3-1 to TRBJ1-1; 7 positions match TRBD1. CDR3: CAGPRQGGRAFF. The CDR3 bases are TGTGCCGGGCCCAGACAGGGAGGAAGAGCTTTCTTT.